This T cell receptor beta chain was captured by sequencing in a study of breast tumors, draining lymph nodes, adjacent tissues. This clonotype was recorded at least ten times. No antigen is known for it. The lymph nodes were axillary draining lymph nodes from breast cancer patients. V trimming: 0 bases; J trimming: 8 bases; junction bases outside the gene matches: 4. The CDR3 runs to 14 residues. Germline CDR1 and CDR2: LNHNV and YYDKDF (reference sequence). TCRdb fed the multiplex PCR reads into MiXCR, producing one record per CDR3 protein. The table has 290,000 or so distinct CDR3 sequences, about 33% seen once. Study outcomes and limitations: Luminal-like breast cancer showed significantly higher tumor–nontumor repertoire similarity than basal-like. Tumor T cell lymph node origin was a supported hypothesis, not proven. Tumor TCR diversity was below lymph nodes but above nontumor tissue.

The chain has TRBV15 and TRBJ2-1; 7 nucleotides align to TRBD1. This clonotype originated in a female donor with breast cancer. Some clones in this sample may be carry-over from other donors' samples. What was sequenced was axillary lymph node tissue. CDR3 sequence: CATSREQGFDEQFF. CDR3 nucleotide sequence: TGTGCCACCAGCAGAGAACAGGGGTTCGATGAGCAGTTCTTC.